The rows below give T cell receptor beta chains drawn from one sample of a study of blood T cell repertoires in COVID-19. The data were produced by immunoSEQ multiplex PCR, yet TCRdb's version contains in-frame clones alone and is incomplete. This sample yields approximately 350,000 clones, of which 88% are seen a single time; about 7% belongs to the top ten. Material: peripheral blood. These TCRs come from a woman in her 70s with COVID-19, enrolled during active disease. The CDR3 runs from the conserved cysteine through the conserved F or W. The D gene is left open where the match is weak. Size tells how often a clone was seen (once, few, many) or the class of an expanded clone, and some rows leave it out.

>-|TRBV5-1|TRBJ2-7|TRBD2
CASSLASGESYEQYF
TGCGCCAGCAGCTTAGCTAGCGGGGAAAGCTACGAGCAGTACTTC
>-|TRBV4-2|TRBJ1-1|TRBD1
CASSQGTGSMNTEAFF
TGTGCCAGCAGCCAAGGGACAGGGTCCATGAACACTGAAGCTTTCTTT
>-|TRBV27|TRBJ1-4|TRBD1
CASSFLPGTGTEKLFF
TGTGCCAGCAGTTTCCTACCCGGGACAGGGACTGAAAAACTGTTTTTT
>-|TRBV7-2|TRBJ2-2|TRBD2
CASSRGVNTGELFF
TGTGCCAGCAGTCGGGGGGTAAACACCGGGGAGCTGTTTTTT
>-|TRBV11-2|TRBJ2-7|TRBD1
CASSLYLLNWTGSYEQYF
TGTGCCAGCAGCTTATACCTATTAAATTGGACAGGGTCCTACGAGCAGTACTTC
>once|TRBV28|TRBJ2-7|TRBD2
CASSPGLGAYEQYF
TGTGCCAGCAGTCCAGGACTAGGCGCCTACGAGCAGTACTTC
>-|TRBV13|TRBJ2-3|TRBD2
CASSLEPSGYPTDTQYF
TGTGCCAGCAGCTTAGAACCTAGCGGGTACCCCACAGATACGCAGTATTTT
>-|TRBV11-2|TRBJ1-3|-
CASSLTGVGNTIYF
TGTGCCAGCAGCTTAACCGGGGTTGGAAACACCATATATTTT
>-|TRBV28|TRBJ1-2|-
CASRGVGGYTF
TGTGCCAGCAGGGGAGTGGGGGGCTACACCTTC
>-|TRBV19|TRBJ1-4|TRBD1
CASSIARGSEKLFF
TGTGCCAGTAGTATAGCCAGGGGGAGTGAAAAACTGTTTTTT
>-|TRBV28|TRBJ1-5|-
CASRNYGARNQPQHF
TGTGCCAGCCGGAATTATGGGGCCCGAAATCAGCCCCAGCATTTT
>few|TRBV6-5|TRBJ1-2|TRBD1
CASSSWTGDGYTF
TGTGCCAGCAGCTCCTGGACAGGGGATGGCTACACCTTC
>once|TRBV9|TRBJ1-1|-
CASSVEGDGEAFF
TGTGCCAGCAGCGTAGAGGGAGATGGTGAAGCTTTCTTT
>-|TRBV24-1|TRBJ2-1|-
CATSPGVREQFF
TGTGCCACCAGCCCCGGGGTTAGAGAGCAGTTCTTC
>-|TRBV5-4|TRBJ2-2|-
CASSPRYPANTGELFF
TGTGCCAGCAGCCCGCGATACCCCGCGAACACCGGGGAGCTGTTTTTT
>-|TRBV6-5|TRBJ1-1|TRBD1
CASSELPDRGTEAFF
TGTGCCAGCAGCGAGCTCCCGGACAGGGGAACTGAAGCTTTCTTT
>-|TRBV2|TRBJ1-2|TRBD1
CASSVRGQPYGYTF
TGTGCCAGCAGTGTCCGGGGACAGCCTTATGGCTACACCTTC
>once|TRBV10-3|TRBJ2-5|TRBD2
CAISFGGAGETQYF
TGTGCCATCAGTTTCGGGGGGGCGGGTGAGACCCAGTACTTC
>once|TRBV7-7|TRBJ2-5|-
CASSPRVKETQYF
TGTGCCAGCAGCCCCAGGGTGAAAGAGACCCAGTACTTC
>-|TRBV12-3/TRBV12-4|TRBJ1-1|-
CASSFWGVAFF
TGTGCCAGCAGTTTTTGGGGAGTGGCTTTCTTT
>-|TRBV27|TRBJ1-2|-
CASSFSPGGDYGYTF
TGTGCCAGCAGTTTCTCCCCCGGCGGGGACTATGGCTACACCTTC
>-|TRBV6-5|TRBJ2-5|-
CASSYSRREETQYF
TGTGCCAGCAGTTACTCTAGGAGGGAAGAGACCCAGTACTTC
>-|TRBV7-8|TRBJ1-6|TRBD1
CASSPQGQGNSPLHF
TGTGCCAGCAGCCCTCAAGGACAGGGCAATTCACCCCTCCACTTT
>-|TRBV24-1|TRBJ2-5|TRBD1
CATSARGQGRGQETQYF
TGTGCCACCAGTGCCCGGGGACAGGGTAGAGGCCAAGAGACCCAGTACTTC
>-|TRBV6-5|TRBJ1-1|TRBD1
CASSSLKQGAGTEAFF
TGTGCCAGCAGTTCGCTCAAACAGGGGGCAGGCACTGAAGCTTTCTTT
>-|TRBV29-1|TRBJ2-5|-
CSVEGDRYQETQYF
TGCAGCGTTGAAGGCGACAGGTACCAAGAGACCCAGTACTTC
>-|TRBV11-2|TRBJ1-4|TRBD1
CASRTTGVANEKLFF
TGTGCCAGCAGGACCACAGGGGTGGCTAATGAAAAACTGTTTTTT
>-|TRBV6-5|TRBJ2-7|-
CASPPDGSYYYEQYF
TGTGCCAGTCCCCCCGATGGATCATACTACTACGAGCAGTACTTC
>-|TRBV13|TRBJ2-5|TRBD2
CASSLGERGPQGTQYF
TGTGCCAGCAGCCTAGGGGAGCGGGGGCCCCAGGGGACCCAGTACTTC
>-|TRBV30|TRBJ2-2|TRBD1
CALRDRVTGELFF
TGTGCCCTCCGGGACAGGGTAACCGGGGAGCTGTTTTTT
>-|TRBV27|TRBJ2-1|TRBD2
CASASGVYNEQFF
TGTGCCAGCGCTAGCGGGGTTTACAATGAGCAGTTCTTC
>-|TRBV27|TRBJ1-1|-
CASSASGTRREAFF
TGTGCCAGCAGTGCATCCGGGACTCGACGTGAAGCTTTCTTT
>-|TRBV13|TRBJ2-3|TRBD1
CASSALDRVFTDTQYF
TGTGCCAGCAGCGCCTTAGACAGGGTCTTTACAGATACGCAGTATTTT
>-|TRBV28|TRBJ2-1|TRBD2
CASRSTSGVHSYNEQFF
TGTGCCAGCAGATCGACTAGCGGGGTACACTCCTACAATGAGCAGTTCTTC
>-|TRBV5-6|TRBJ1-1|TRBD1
CASSLDRGQNTEAFF
TGTGCCAGCAGCTTGGACAGGGGGCAAAATACTGAAGCTTTCTTT